The 22 T cell receptor beta chains below were found in one sample sequenced in a study of T-cell reconstitution after alpha-beta-depleted transplantation in children. Preparation of the TCRbeta library used unique molecular identifiers. MiXCR, applied by TCRdb to the PCR reads, yields one record per CDR3 protein. Of approximately 800,000 distinct CDR3 sequences detected, 16% appear once; the ten largest clones hold roughly 5%. Sequenced material: PBMCs, mostly from graft donor cells, taken 360 days after TCRalphabeta/CD19-depleted stem cell transplant. These receptors all come from a male patient younger than 18 who had a stem cell transplant for acute lymphoblastic leukemia, so the T cells may come from the graft donor.

The sample holds a few counts of this clonotype. The chain employs TRBV7-9 and TRBJ2-1; possibly TRBD1 for D (5 bases). Trimming pared 4 bases from V and 4 bases from J, leaving 14 bases between. CDR3 length equals 15 residues. The germline gives CDR1 SEHNR, CDR2 FQNEAQ (reference sequence). Here the CDR3 reads CASSSDDRYYNEQFF. CDR3 sequence (DNA): TGTGCCAGCAGCTCCGATGACAGATATTACAATGAGCAGTTCTTC. Combining the CDR3 with reference TRBV7-9 and TRBJ2-1 gives the whole variable domain DTGVSQNPRHKITKRGQNVTFRCDPISEHNRLYWYRQTLGQGPEFLTYFQNEAQLEKSRLLSDRFSAERPKGSFSTLEIQRTEQGDSAMYLCASSSDDRYYNEQFFGPGTRLTVL.

Remarks on this clonotype: Germline is not matched at one junction end, which may reflect a read error. The rearrangement uses TRBV3-1 and TRBJ2-1; 10 bases are shared with TRBD2. CDR3 length: 13 residues. The germline gives CDR1 LGHDT, CDR2 YNNKEL (reference sequence). DNA of the CDR3: TGTGCCAGCAGCAGGACTAGCGGTAATGTGCAGTTCTTC. It translates to CASSRTSGNVQFF.

This rearrangement joins TRBV20-1 to TRBJ2-3; D unclear. V lost 3 bases and J lost 5, with 15 bases in between. The CDR3 consists of 14 residues. Per the germline V gene, CDR1 is DFQATT and CDR2 is SNEGSKA (reference sequence). CDR3 in amino acids: CSARPPSQRDTQYF. The CDR3 DNA is TGCAGTGCTAGGCCCCCGAGCCAAAGAGATACGCAGTATTTT.

This rearrangement joins TRBV4-2 to TRBJ2-5; possibly TRBD2 for D (5 bases). Germline V lookup: CDR1 LGHNA, CDR2 YNFKEQ. The length of the CDR3 is 15 residues. Trimming pared 4 bases from V and 5 bases from J, leaving 17 bases between. The CDR3 loop reads CASSPSGVSVETQYF. The CDR3 nucleotides read TGTGCCAGCAGCCCATCCGGAGTTAGCGTGGAGACCCAGTACTTC.

This rearrangement joins TRBV20-1 to TRBJ1-5; 9 bases fit TRBD1. Germline values: CDR1 DFQATT, CDR2 SNEGSKA (reference sequence). The CDR3 has 12 amino acids. V trimming: 2 bases; J trimming: 10 bases; junction bases outside the gene matches: 3. For the CDR3, the DNA is TGCAGTGCTAGAACAGGGGGCGGACCCCAGCATTTT. Amino acids: CSARTGGGPQHF.

This clonotype was counted a few times. This chain connects TRBV13 to TRBJ2-1; 14 bases align to TRBD2. Per the germline V gene, CDR1 is PRHDT and CDR2 is FYEKMQ (reference sequence). V lost 4 bases to trimming and J lost 6 bases; unmatched junction nucleotides: 5. The CDR3 runs 16 residues. CDR3 sequence (DNA): TGTGCCAGCAGCTACAGACTAGCGGGAGGGTCCAATGAGCAGTTCTTC. Protein sequence: CASSYRLAGGSNEQFF. Full variable domain (remainder filled in from reference TRBV13 and TRBJ2-1): AAGVIQSPRHLIKEKRETATLKCYPIPRHDTVYWYQQGPGQDPQFLISFYEKMQSDKGSIPDRFSAQQFSDYHSELNMSSLELGDSALYFCASSYRLAGGSNEQFFGPGTRLTVL.

This clonotype was seen a single time. V is TRBV29-1 and J is TRBJ2-2; D remains unclear. This CDR3 has 13 amino acids. Germline V CDR1 and CDR2: SQVTM, ANQGSEA. Trimming stripped 5 bases from V and 1 base from J, with 8 bases between. The CDR3, as DNA: TGCAGCGTTTTGACTGTGAACACCGGGGAGCTGTTTTTT. It specifies CSVLTVNTGELFF.

The table lists this clonotype with a few counts. This chain uses TRBV5-1 with TRBJ1-5; 8 bases are shared with TRBD1. Germline V CDR1 and CDR2: SGHRS, YFSETQ. This CDR3 is built from 14 residues. Germline trimming cut 4 bases from V and 4 bases from J; bases unmatched to any gene: 4. As DNA, the CDR3 is TGCGCCAGCAGCACGGGACAGGCAAATCAGCCCCAGCATTTT. Amino acid sequence: CASSTGQANQPQHF.

This clonotype was recorded a few times. V is TRBV7-9 and J is TRBJ2-7; 12 nucleotides match TRBD2. J lost 0 bases, V lost 4 bases, and 4 bases had no gene match. Germline CDR1 reads SEHNR; CDR2 reads FQNEAQ (reference sequence). The CDR3 spans 16 residues. The CDR3 reads CASSYGLAGLSYEQYF. The CDR3 nucleotides read TGTGCCAGCAGCTATGGACTAGCGGGACTCTCCTACGAGCAGTACTTC.

This clonotype was observed a handful of times. This chain links TRBV20-1 with TRBJ2-1; 13 bases are a match to TRBD2. CDR3 length equals 15 residues. The junction had 8 bases not matched to a gene; V was cut back by 5 bases and J by 7 bases. Germline V gene data show CDR1 as DFQATT and CDR2 as SNEGSKA (reference sequence). The CDR3 loop reads CSAAPPGLAGNEQFF. CDR3 nucleotide sequence: TGCAGTGCTGCACCGCCGGGACTAGCGGGAAATGAGCAGTTCTTC.

This clonotype turned up a few times. V usage is TRBV18 and J usage is TRBJ2-7, with TRBD1 as a possible D gene (5 bases). Trimming removed 2 bases at V and 5 bases at J, with 10 bases between. The germline CDR1 and CDR2 sequences are KGHSH and LQKENI. This CDR3 has 13 residues. CDR3 nucleotide sequence: TGTGCCAGCTCACCAGGCAGGGTCCACGAGCAGTACTTC. It yields the protein CASSPGRVHEQYF.

This clonotype came up a few times. In DNA form, the CDR3 reads TGTGCCAGCAGCAAGACCCGGGGGGCCGATACGCAGTATTTT. Amino acid sequence: CASSKTRGADTQYF. The V and J genes are TRBV21-1 and TRBJ2-3; no DNA check was done on the table's D call, TRBD2. TRBV21-1 is annotated as a pseudogene. The CDR3 spans 14 residues.

V and J are TRBV6-2 or TRBV6-3 and TRBJ2-1; D is possibly TRBD1 (6 bases). Trimming pared 3 bases from V and 11 bases from J, leaving 14 bases between. The germline V gene has CDR1 MNHEY and CDR2 SVGEGT. This CDR3 is built from 13 residues. The CDR3 nucleotides are TGTGCCAGCAGTTATACAACCGGGACAAAGCAGTTCTTC. The encoded protein is CASSYTTGTKQFF.

This clonotype turned up a few times. The CDR3 DNA is TGTGCCAGCAGCGTGGGGGGGATCAGGGGCTATGGCTACACCTTC. Its protein is CASSVGGIRGYGYTF. V and J are TRBV9 and TRBJ1-2; the D gene is possibly TRBD1 (6 bases). The CDR3 loop spans 15 amino acids. V gave up 2 bases and J gave up 4 bases, with 15 bases separating them. Per germline, CDR1 SGDLS and CDR2 YYNGEE. Supplemented by reference TRBV9 and TRBJ1-2, the full variable domain reads DSGVTQTPKHLITATGQRVTLRCSPRSGDLSVYWYQQSLDQGLQFLIQYYNGEERAKGNILERFSAQQFPDLHSELNLSSLELGDSALYFCASSVGGIRGYGYTFGSGTRLTVV.

This clonotype was observed a handful of times. The chain is built from TRBV4-2 and TRBJ1-5; 9 nucleotides match TRBD1. V gave up 3 bases and J gave up 1 base; unmatched junction bases: 7. Germline V lookup: CDR1 LGHNA, CDR2 YNFKEQ. The CDR3 loop spans 17 amino acids. CDR3: CASSHQGQGLSNQPQHF. CDR3 bases: TGTGCCAGCAGCCACCAAGGACAGGGGCTGAGCAATCAGCCCCAGCATTTT.

This clonotype was observed at least ten times. The chain links TRBV5-1 to TRBJ2-7, with 11 bases fitting TRBD2. V lost 1 base and J lost 3; bases outside the gene matches: 6. Germline lookup yields CDR1 SGHRS and CDR2 YFSETQ. The CDR3 contains 16 residues. The CDR3 region is CASSLPQLAGDYEQYF. CDR3 DNA sequence: TGCGCCAGCAGCTTGCCACAACTAGCGGGAGACTACGAGCAGTACTTC.

V is TRBV5-1 and J is TRBJ2-7; TRBD1 is a possible D gene (6 bases). CDR1 is SGHRS, CDR2 YFSETQ, per germline. V was clipped by 4 bases and J by 4 bases, with 12 bases between them. CDR3 size: 13 residues. In DNA, the CDR3 is TGCGCCAGCAGCGCTTACAGGGAATACGAGCAGTACTTC. Protein product: CASSAYREYEQYF.

A few counts support this clonotype. The chain couples TRBV20-1 to TRBJ2-6; D uncertain. Germline lookup yields CDR1 DFQATT and CDR2 SNEGSKA (reference sequence). This CDR3 has 15 residues. The V end was cut by 3 bases, the J end by 0 bases, with 9 bases between. DNA for the CDR3: TGCAGTGCTAGGGGCAGCCTCTCTGGGGCCAACGTCCTGACTTTC. It codes for CSARGSLSGANVLTF.

The rearrangement links TRBV15 to TRBJ1-1, with D possibly being TRBD1 (5 bases). Germline V lookup: CDR1 LNHNV, CDR2 YYDKDF (reference sequence). The CDR3 sequence is 12 residues long. The V and J ends lost 6 bases and 3 bases respectively, with 8 bases between them. In nucleotides, the CDR3 is TGTGCCACCAGGGGGCTTGACACTGAAGCTTTCTTT. Amino acid sequence: CATRGLDTEAFF. Full variable domain (remainder filled in from reference TRBV15 and TRBJ1-1): DAMVIQNPRYQVTQFGKPVTLSCSQTLNHNVMYWYQQKSSQAPKLLFHYYDKDFNNEADTPDNFQSRRPNTSFCFLDIRSPGLGDTAMYLCATRGLDTEAFFGQGTRLTVV.

The chain is built from TRBV9 and TRBJ2-5; 7 bases match TRBD1. The CDR3 is made up of 14 amino acids. Trimming took 0 bases from V and 7 from J; bases not matched to a gene: 6. Germline CDR1 SGDLS, CDR2 YYNGEE. The CDR3 loop reads CASSVDDRAGTQYF. DNA for the CDR3: TGTGCCAGCAGCGTAGATGACAGGGCCGGGACCCAGTACTTC.

This clonotype has only a few counts. The V and J genes are TRBV12-3 or TRBV12-4 and TRBJ2-5, with TRBD1 identical over 7 bases. CDR3 length: 16 amino acids. Unmatched junction bases numbered 10, after V lost 4 bases and J lost 2 bases. CDR3 in DNA: TGTGCCAGCAGTTCCTCAGGGGGAATGGGGCAAGAGACCCAGTACTTC. This translates into CASSSSGGMGQETQYF.

The sample holds many counts of this clonotype. V gene TRBV5-1 combines with J gene TRBJ2-2, with TRBD1 matching 10 bases. V was clipped by 4 bases and J by 7 bases; unmatched bases: 7. The CDR3 extends over 15 amino acids. The germline V gene has CDR1 SGHRS and CDR2 YFSETQ. For the CDR3, the DNA is TGCGCCAGCAGCAAGGGACAGGGGATCGTCGGGGAGCTGTTTTTT. Its translation is CASSKGQGIVGELFF. Combining the CDR3 with reference TRBV5-1 and TRBJ2-2 gives the whole variable domain KAGVTQTPRYLIKTRGQQVTLSCSPISGHRSVSWYQQTPGQGLQFLFEYFSETQRNKGNFPGRFSGRQFSNSRSEMNVSTLELGDSALYLCASSKGQGIVGELFFGEGSRLTVL.